A single sample is the source of the 31 T cell receptor beta chains below, sequenced in a study of blood T cell repertoires in COVID-19. Produced via immunoSEQ multiplex PCR; TCRdb's table is partial and in-frame only. Here the sample spans roughly 220,000 clones, 80% to 90% being singletons. The sample comprised PBMCs or T cells enriched from blood (not recorded which). The source of these receptors is a middle-aged woman with acute COVID-19.

The chain has TRBV11-3 and TRBJ1-1, with a weak D call TRBD1 (6 bases). The CDR3 consists of 16 residues. Germline assignment: CDR1 SGHNT and CDR2 YENEEA. V was cut by 5 bases and J by 1 base, with 17 bases left in between. CDR3 sequence: CASSPTVGGRNTEAFF. The CDR3 region has the DNA TGTGCCAGCAGCCCAACGGTAGGGGGTAGGAACACTGAAGCTTTCTTT.

The chain combines TRBV6-2 or TRBV6-3 with TRBJ2-7; 7 positions agree with TRBD1. The germline V gene encodes CDR1 MNHEY and CDR2 SVGEGT. V shed 6 bases and J 2 bases; nucleotides not matched to a gene: 10. The CDR3 spans 15 residues. The CDR3 bases are TGTGCCAGCAGACCTGACAGGGATAGGCCCTACGAGCAGTACTTC. It encodes CASRPDRDRPYEQYF.

This sequence joins TRBV9 and TRBJ2-3, with 9 bases aligning to TRBD1. In germline, CDR1 is SGDLS, CDR2 YYNGEE. The CDR3 totals 18 residues. V trimming: 3 bases; J trimming: 6 bases; junction bases outside the gene matches: 17. CDR3 sequence: CASSATLRTGATWDTQYF. DNA for the CDR3: TGTGCCAGCAGCGCTACGCTGAGGACAGGGGCAACTTGGGATACGCAGTATTTT.

In this sample, this clone turned up a few times. This chain links TRBV24-1 with TRBJ2-7, with a weak D call TRBD2 (6 bases). Trimming shortened V by 8 bases and J by 5 bases, and 30 bases separated the two germline ends. Germline assignment: CDR1 KGHDR and CDR2 SFDVKD. This CDR3 has 18 amino acids. The CDR3 region is CATIFRFSTSSALDEQYF. CDR3 bases: TGTGCCACCATTTTTAGATTTTCTACTAGCTCGGCTCTGGACGAGCAGTACTTC.

V and J are TRBV19 and TRBJ2-7; no definite D call. The CDR3 has 13 amino acids. V was cut by 3 bases and J by 4 bases, with 10 bases left in between. Germline CDR1 LNHDA, CDR2 SQIVND (reference sequence). The CDR3 DNA is TGTGCCAGTAGTATTGAGGCCGGATACGAGCAGTACTTC. Translating gives CASSIEAGYEQYF.

The CDR3 DNA sequence: TGTGCCAGCAGCTTGGGGGACAGGGACTATCAGCCCCAGCATTTT. Protein sequence: CASSLGDRDYQPQHF. The chain links TRBV5-8 to TRBJ1-5; 9 bases line up with TRBD1. CDR3 length: 15 amino acids. Germline CDR1 SGHTS, CDR2 YDEGEE. The ends lost 0 bases at V and 5 bases at J; junction bases unmatched: 3.

This clone was detected a few times. The gene calls are TRBV19 and TRBJ1-5; 9 bases agree with TRBD1. The CDR3 has 13 residues. Germline values: CDR1 LNHDA, CDR2 SQIVND (reference sequence). The ends lost 5 bases at V and 7 bases at J; junction bases unmatched: 3. The CDR3 DNA follows: TGTGCCAGTAGTTCACAGGGGGCCCAGCCCCAGCATTTT. Translation: CASSSQGAQPQHF.

This chain joins TRBV15 and TRBJ2-1, with 10 positions matching TRBD2. The CDR3 contains 14 residues. CDR1 is LNHNV, CDR2 YYDKDF, per germline (reference sequence). The junction had 8 bases not matched to a gene; V was cut back by 5 bases and J by 10 bases. CDR3 coding DNA: TGTGCCACCAGCGTGAGCGGGAGGGCCGGAGAGCAGTTCTTC. It is translated as CATSVSGRAGEQFF. Together with reference TRBV15 and TRBJ2-1, the CDR3 gives the full variable domain: DAMVIQNPRYQVTQFGKPVTLSCSQTLNHNVMYWYQQKSSQAPKLLFHYYDKDFNNEADTPDNFQSRRPNTSFCFLDIRSPGLGDTAMYLCATSVSGRAGEQFFGPGTRLTVL.

The chain has TRBV9 and TRBJ2-1, with D tentatively TRBD2 (5 bases). Germline CDR1 and CDR2: SGDLS and YYNGEE. V dropped 7 bases and J dropped 8 bases, with 10 bases sitting between them. There are 11 residues in the CDR3. The DNA of the CDR3 is TGTGCCAGCTCCCACGGGGATGAGCAGTTCTTC. It is translated as CASSHGDEQFF. Together with reference TRBV9 and TRBJ2-1, the CDR3 gives the full variable domain: DSGVTQTPKHLITATGQRVTLRCSPRSGDLSVYWYQQSLDQGLQFLIQYYNGEERAKGNILERFSAQQFPDLHSELNLSSLELGDSALYFCASSHGDEQFFGPGTRLTVL.

V and J are TRBV21-1 and TRBJ2-3; the DNA was not used to check the table's D call, TRBD2. TRBV21-1 corresponds to a pseudogene. This CDR3 contains 19 residues. CDR3 bases: TGTGCCAGCAGTCACGAGACTAGCGGGAATCTAAAAACCGCAGATACGCAGTATTTT. Its translation: CASSHETSGNLKTADTQYF.

The chain employs TRBV28 and TRBJ2-7; 11 nucleotides agree with TRBD2. CDR3 size: 17 residues. Germline V lookup: CDR1 MDHEN, CDR2 SYDVKM. Trimming took 3 bases from V and 4 from J; bases not matched to a gene: 11. This chain's CDR3 is CASSFPPTSGRSYEQYF. The DNA for the CDR3 is TGTGCCAGCAGTTTTCCCCCAACTAGCGGGAGATCGTACGAGCAGTACTTC.

This chain connects TRBV28 to TRBJ2-7; 10 bases agree with TRBD1. Germline CDR1 MDHEN, CDR2 SYDVKM. Trimming took 4 bases from V and 7 from J; bases not matched to a gene: 13. The CDR3 loop spans 16 amino acids. The DNA for the CDR3 is TGTGCCAGCAGTTCCCCCGGGACAGGGGAAGGTGGAGAGCAGTACTTC. This codes for CASSSPGTGEGGEQYF.

To note about this clone: The sample contains more than one DNA sequence encoding this CDR3. This chain links TRBV30 with TRBJ1-5; D is perhaps TRBD1 (5 bases). CDR3 length: 13 residues. The V end was cut by 0 bases, the J end by 7 bases, with 10 bases between. Germline-derived CDR1 and CDR2 are GTSNPN and SVGIG (reference sequence). This chain's CDR3 is CAWSVRGRQPQHF. In nucleotides, the CDR3 is TGTGCCTGGAGTGTACGGGGGAGACAGCCCCAGCATTTT.

V usage is TRBV7-2 and J usage is TRBJ2-1; 11 nucleotides line up with TRBD1. V lost 5 bases and J lost 4; bases outside the gene matches: 7. The CDR3 covers 16 residues. Germline V lookup: CDR1 SGHTA, CDR2 FQGNSA. CDR3: CASSNPGTGGYNEQFF. CDR3 coding DNA: TGTGCCAGCAGCAACCCCGGGACAGGGGGATACAATGAGCAGTTCTTC.

The V and J genes are TRBV5-1 and TRBJ1-5, with TRBD1 matching over 12 bases. The CDR3 runs 17 residues. The V segment lost 2 bases and the J segment 5 bases; nucleotides outside the gene matches: 8. Looked up from germline, CDR1 is SGHRS and CDR2 is YFSETQ. CDR3 protein: CASSLIPGQGAYQPQHF. CDR3 bases: TGCGCCAGCAGCTTAATCCCGGGACAGGGGGCGTATCAGCCCCAGCATTTT.

This chain connects TRBV30 to TRBJ2-1, with 8 bases identical to TRBD2. This CDR3 has 13 amino acids. V shed 2 bases and J 8 bases; nucleotides not matched to a gene: 5. Germline lookup yields CDR1 GTSNPN and CDR2 SVGIG (reference sequence). The CDR3 sequence: CAWSREGGDEQFF. Here the CDR3 DNA reads TGTGCCTGGAGTCGGGAGGGAGGGGATGAGCAGTTCTTC.

This chain uses TRBV24-1 with TRBJ2-4; possibly TRBD2 for D (6 bases). The length of the CDR3 is 14 residues. Germline assignment: CDR1 KGHDR and CDR2 SFDVKD. V was trimmed by 5 bases and J by 6 bases, leaving 13 bases between them. The CDR3, as DNA: TGTGCCACCAGTGCCTCGGGGCGGGGAAACATTCAGTACTTC. Translated, it gives CATSASGRGNIQYF.

The gene calls are TRBV5-1 and TRBJ2-2, with a possible D match to TRBD2 (6 bases). V gave up 3 bases and J gave up 4 bases, with 22 bases separating them. Germline loops: CDR1 SGHRS, CDR2 YFSETQ. The CDR3 totals 18 residues. CDR3 loop: CASSSGTAGRVVTGELFF. The DNA of the CDR3 is TGCGCCAGCAGCTCAGGTACGGCGGGGAGAGTGGTCACCGGGGAGCTGTTTTTT.

This clone came up a few times. V is TRBV19 and J is TRBJ1-5; D unclear. CDR1 and CDR2 from the germline V gene are LNHDA and SQIVND (reference sequence). This CDR3 spans 14 amino acids. V was trimmed by 5 bases and J by 0 bases, leaving 8 bases between them. CDR3 amino acids: CASSYSGSNQPQHF. Written as DNA, the CDR3 is TGTGCCAGTAGTTACAGCGGTAGCAATCAGCCCCAGCATTTT.

The chain uses TRBV28 and TRBJ2-5; 7 nucleotides agree with TRBD1. J gave up 5 bases and V 4 bases, and 13 bases lay outside the gene matches. Germline V lookup: CDR1 MDHEN, CDR2 SYDVKM. The CDR3 has 16 amino acids. The CDR3, as DNA: TGTGCCAGCAGTTCTCTTTGGACAGGTTCGGGGGAGACCCAGTACTTC. Translated, it gives CASSSLWTGSGETQYF. Drawing the rest from reference TRBV28 and TRBJ2-5, the complete variable domain is DVKVTQSSRYLVKRTGEKVFLECVQDMDHENMFWYRQDPGLGLRLIYFSYDVKMKEKGDIPEGYSVSREKKERFSLILESASTNQTSMYLCASSSLWTGSGETQYFGPGTRLLVL.

V is TRBV28 and J is TRBJ1-6; 7 bases fit TRBD1. The germline gives CDR1 MDHEN, CDR2 SYDVKM. This CDR3 spans 15 amino acids. Losses at the gene ends were 6 bases for V and 7 bases for J; bases not matched to a gene: 9. This CDR3 is CASRSDRLNNSPLHF. The DNA of the CDR3 is TGTGCCAGCAGATCGGACAGGCTAAACAATTCACCCCTCCACTTT.

V gene TRBV7-2 combines with J gene TRBJ1-1; D is unclear. CDR1 SGHTA and CDR2 FQGNSA come from the germline V gene. V gave up 4 bases and J gave up 1 base, with 10 bases separating them. The CDR3 length is 14 residues. CDR3 residues: CASSWNPGNTEAFF. The DNA for the CDR3 is TGTGCCAGCAGCTGGAACCCAGGGAACACTGAAGCTTTCTTT.

The rearrangement links TRBV9 to TRBJ2-1, with D perhaps TRBD2 (5 bases). This CDR3 has 15 amino acids. V was shortened by 3 bases and J by 0 bases, with 10 bases between the two germline ends. Germline V gene lookup returns CDR1 SGDLS and CDR2 YYNGEE. The CDR3 loop is CASSEDGSSYNEQFF. CDR3 bases: TGTGCCAGCAGCGAGGATGGGAGCTCCTACAATGAGCAGTTCTTC.

The genes are TRBV21-1 and TRBJ2-2; TRBD1 reflects the table's D call only, with no check against the DNA. TRBV21-1 is a pseudogene locus. The CDR3 totals 18 residues. CDR3 DNA sequence: TGTGCCAGCAGCGCCCCCGGCAAGGGGACAGTTAACACCGGGGAGCTGTTTTTT. Its protein product is CASSAPGKGTVNTGELFF.

The chain joins TRBV30 to TRBJ2-7, with 11 bases fitting TRBD2. Germline CDR1 GTSNPN, CDR2 SVGIG (reference sequence). V gave up 4 bases and J gave up 2 bases; unmatched junction bases: 4. This CDR3 region has 14 residues. CDR3 in amino acids: CAWTGLADPYEQYF. CDR3 coding DNA: TGTGCCTGGACGGGACTAGCGGACCCCTACGAGCAGTACTTC. The variable domain in full, completed from reference TRBV30 and TRBJ2-7, reads SQTIHQWPATLVQPVGSPLSLECTVEGTSNPNLYWYRQAAGRGLQLLFYSVGIGQISSEVPQNLSASRPQDRQFILSSKKLLLSDSGFYLCAWTGLADPYEQYFGPGTRLTVT.

This clone was seen a single time. V gene TRBV11-2 combines with J gene TRBJ2-1; a possible D gene is TRBD1 (6 bases). Per germline, CDR1 SGHAT and CDR2 FQNNGV. V lost 5 bases and J 4 bases, leaving 12 bases between the germline ends. There are 14 residues in the CDR3. CDR3: CASSPGGGYNEQFF. The CDR3 DNA sequence: TGTGCCAGCAGCCCTGGGGGCGGTTACAATGAGCAGTTCTTC.

This clone was seen a few times. This sequence joins TRBV10-2 and TRBJ2-1; maybe TRBD2 (6 bases). This CDR3 has 15 amino acids. Germline-derived CDR1 and CDR2 are WSHSY and SAAADI. V lost 6 bases and J lost 2, with 14 bases in between. Here the CDR3 reads CASSISGLTYNEQFF. The CDR3 DNA follows: TGCGCCAGCAGCATTAGCGGACTTACCTACAATGAGCAGTTCTTC.

The chain links TRBV28 to TRBJ1-1; 9 nucleotides align to TRBD1. The CDR3 is made up of 14 amino acids. Germline V gene data show CDR1 as MDHEN and CDR2 as SYDVKM. With V trimmed by 5 bases and J by 2 bases, 3 bases remained unmatched. The CDR3 protein is CASSPQGANTEAFF. CDR3 sequence (DNA): TGTGCCAGCAGTCCACAGGGGGCAAACACTGAAGCTTTCTTT.

V and J are TRBV15 and TRBJ1-3; D might be TRBD1 (5 bases). Per germline, CDR1 LNHNV and CDR2 YYDKDF (reference sequence). The CDR3 has 14 amino acids. V dropped 8 bases and J dropped 1 base, with 12 bases sitting between them. In DNA form, the CDR3 reads TGTGCCACCTGGGGTCGGGGGTCTGGAAACACCATATATTTT. Encoded protein: CATWGRGSGNTIYF.

The genes are TRBV6-5 and TRBJ1-2; D is perhaps TRBD1 (5 bases). This CDR3 has 12 amino acids. Per the germline V gene, CDR1 is MNHEY and CDR2 is SVGAGI. Trimming removed 5 bases from V and 6 bases from J, with 10 bases in between. The CDR3 region is CASSNGAHGYTF. The CDR3 DNA reads TGTGCCAGCAGTAATGGGGCGCATGGCTACACCTTC.

This rearrangement joins TRBV28 to TRBJ1-1; tentative D call: TRBD1 (5 bases). Germline CDR1 reads MDHEN; CDR2 reads SYDVKM. This CDR3 has 14 amino acids. V was shortened by 0 bases and J by 4 bases, with 9 bases between the two germline ends. The CDR3 nucleotides are TGTGCCAGCAGTTTATGGGCAGGGTTCACTGAAGCTTTCTTT. It yields the protein CASSLWAGFTEAFF.